This T cell receptor (beta chain) was profiled in a study of T cells in Graves' hyperthyroidism and ophthalmopathy (dated by TCRdb to between 2018 and 2020). Study-level background: Peripheral blood samples were taken at the time of initial diagnosis, prior to any treatment. According to the paper, TCR Vbeta CDR3 sequencing was carried out on more than 120 peripheral blood samples, which came from under 50 ophthalmopathy, around 74 hyperthyroidism and roughly 17 progressor patients. Following sampling, methimazole starting at 30 mg daily was given to hyperthyroidism patients, and high-dose intravenous methylprednisolone was given to ophthalmopathy patients. The study also compared thyroid tissue and blood T-cell repertoires from over 5 Graves' hyperthyroidism patients. To identify distinguishing TCR V-J signatures, a discovery cohort of about 100 patients was used, comprising some 45 with Graves' ophthalmopathy and 57 with stable Graves' hyperthyroidism. Whether ophthalmopathy could be predicted prospectively was tested in an independent validation cohort made up of 18 hyperthyroidism patients plus 17 patients who later progressed to ophthalmopathy. The 95 to 100 discovery patients were divided at random into training and test sets in a 7:3 ratio. The study at large found these results: Most expanded thyroid clonotypes (frequency above 0.001) were also found in blood, which suggests that blood repertoires may mirror thyroid immune responses. In cross-validation, a model built on a 13 V-J signature told ophthalmopathy apart from stable hyperthyroidism with approximately 90% sensitivity and 81% to 82% specificity, and in testing the same model reached 80%/75%. Sample size was not statistically predetermined, and investigators were not blinded to group allocation. In validation, the model predicted progression to ophthalmopathy a median of roughly 6.2 months before onset, with about 64% sensitivity and 72.22% specificity.

The TCR beta CDR3 regions were amplified from the RNA transcripts. A first-round RT-PCR of the TCR CDR3 used the HTBI primer set with the Qiagen OneStep RT-PCR kit. Libraries were constructed in a second round of multiplex PCR, after which size selection and purification were performed. Libraries were sequenced paired-end with 100 bp reads on an Illumina HiSeq2000. For the original study's pipeline: SOAPnuke was used to process the raw data, throwing out any read that contained adapters or uncalled bases, had a mean Phred below 15, or lacked an exact constant-primer or identifier match. COPE v1.2.5 was used to merge high-quality paired reads, and clonotypes were defined as unique nucleotide sequences. Clonotypes were aligned to IMGT TRBV, TRBD and TRBJ reference segments using MiTCR v1.1. The analysis was restricted to V-J combinations with a frequency above 0.0001, which together covered roughly 99% of the repertoires. A TCS score was defined as the ratio of F50 (clonal expansion) to E x V (chaos), with BLOSUM62-based TCRdist applied between CDR3 peptides within each V-J. Welch's t-statistics and random forest reduced 450 to 600 V-J features to 10 to 15, which were used in a naive Bayes classifier (R e1071). The public reads were quality trimmed at Q25 with fastp and then assembled into clones with MiXCR by TCRdb, keeping productive beta chains. Every distinct CDR3 protein forms one entry, paired with its most common genes and DNA. In this record, the V and J calls reflect TCRdb's handling and not the investigators' own analysis. Present in this sample are around 340,000 distinct CDR3 sequences, approximately 14% of which were seen just once. The ten top clones hold around 23% of the sample.

This clonotype came up many times. Its antigen is not yet known. Base qualities were left out, and no much larger clone turns up one base away. Sequences SGHTA (CDR1) and FQGNSA (CDR2) are obtained from the germline V gene. V gives up 5 bases and J gives up 0 bases, and the segment between their germline ends measures 11 bases. The CDR3 runs 15 amino acids, cysteine and phenylalanine included. Of the read, only the CDR3 DNA is kept; its 45 bases are in frame from base 1. Graves' hyperthyroidism was defined as stable when no progression to ophthalmopathy occurred over 18 months of follow-up. Hyperthyroidism patients were newly diagnosed, with disease duration under 2 months, and aged 18 to 65 years. Any patient with an uncontrolled infection, another autoimmune disease, pregnancy or lactation was excluded. Diagnoses were based on clinical symptoms, serum thyroxine and TRAb, thyroid ultrasound and orbital computed tomography. Ficoll-Paque density gradient centrifugation was used to isolate PBMCs from about 9 ml of fresh peripheral blood. Trizol reagent was used to extract total RNA, and RNA quality was then checked on an Agilent 2100 Bioanalyzer.

This sequence uses TRBV7-2 and TRBJ2-1; the D segment cannot be called with confidence. The specimen was blood. The clonotype originates from a woman in her thirties with Graves' hyperthyroidism. The CDR3 in this case is CASSAAGPSYNEQFF. The DNA sequence is given as TGTGCCAGCAGCGCGGCCGGGCCCTCCTACAATGAGCAGTTCTTC.